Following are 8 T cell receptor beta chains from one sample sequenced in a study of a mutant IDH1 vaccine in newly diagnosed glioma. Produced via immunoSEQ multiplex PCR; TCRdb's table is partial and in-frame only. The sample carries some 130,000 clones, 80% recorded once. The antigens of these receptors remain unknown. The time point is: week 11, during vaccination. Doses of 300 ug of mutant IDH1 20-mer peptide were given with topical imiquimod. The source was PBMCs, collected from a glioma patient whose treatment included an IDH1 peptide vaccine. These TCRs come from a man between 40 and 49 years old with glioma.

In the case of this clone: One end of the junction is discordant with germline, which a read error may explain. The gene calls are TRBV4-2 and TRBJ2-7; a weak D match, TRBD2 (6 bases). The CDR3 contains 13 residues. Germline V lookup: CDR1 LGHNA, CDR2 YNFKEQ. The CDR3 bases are TGTGCCAGCAGCCAAGGTGGGGGGAACGAGCGGTACTTC. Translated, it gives CASSQGGGNERYF.

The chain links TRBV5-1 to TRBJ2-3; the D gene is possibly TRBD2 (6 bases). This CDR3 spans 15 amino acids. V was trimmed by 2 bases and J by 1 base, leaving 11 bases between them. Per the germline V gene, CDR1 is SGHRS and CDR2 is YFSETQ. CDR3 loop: CASSLHGSRTDTQYF. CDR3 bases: TGCGCCAGCAGCTTACACGGGAGCCGCACAGATACGCAGTATTTT.

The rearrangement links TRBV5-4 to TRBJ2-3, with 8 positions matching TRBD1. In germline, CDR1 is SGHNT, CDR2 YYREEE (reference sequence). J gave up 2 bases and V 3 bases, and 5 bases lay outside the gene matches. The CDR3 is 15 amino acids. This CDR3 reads CASSYLGQVTDTQYF. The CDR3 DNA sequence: TGTGCCAGCAGCTACTTGGGACAGGTCACAGATACGCAGTATTTT.

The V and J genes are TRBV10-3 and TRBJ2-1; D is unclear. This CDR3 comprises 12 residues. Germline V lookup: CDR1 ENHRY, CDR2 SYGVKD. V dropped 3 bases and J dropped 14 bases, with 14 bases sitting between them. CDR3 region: CAISDQTDWEFF. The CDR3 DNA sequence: TGTGCCATCAGTGACCAGACGGATTGGGAGTTCTTC.

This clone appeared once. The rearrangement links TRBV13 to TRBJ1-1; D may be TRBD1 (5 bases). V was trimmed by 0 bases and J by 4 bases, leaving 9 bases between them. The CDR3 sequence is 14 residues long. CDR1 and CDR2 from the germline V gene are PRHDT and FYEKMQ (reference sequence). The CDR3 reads CASSLGQGPTEAFF. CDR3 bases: TGTGCCAGCAGCTTAGGGCAGGGACCCACTGAAGCTTTCTTT.

CDR3 nucleotides: TGTGCCAGCAGTCCAAACACGGGGGGCACCTACGAGCAGTACTTC. It encodes CASSPNTGGTYEQYF. The chain uses TRBV28 and TRBJ2-7; possibly TRBD2 for D (7 bases). V lost 5 bases, J lost 2 bases, and 16 bases lay in between. Germline lookup yields CDR1 MDHEN and CDR2 SYDVKM. The CDR3 loop spans 15 amino acids.

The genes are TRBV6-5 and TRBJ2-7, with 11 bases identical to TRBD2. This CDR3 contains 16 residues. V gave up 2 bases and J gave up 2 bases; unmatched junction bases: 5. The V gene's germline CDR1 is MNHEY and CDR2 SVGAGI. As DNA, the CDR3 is TGTGCCAGCAGTTACCTAGCGGGGGGCGAAACCTACGAGCAGTACTTC. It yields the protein CASSYLAGGETYEQYF.

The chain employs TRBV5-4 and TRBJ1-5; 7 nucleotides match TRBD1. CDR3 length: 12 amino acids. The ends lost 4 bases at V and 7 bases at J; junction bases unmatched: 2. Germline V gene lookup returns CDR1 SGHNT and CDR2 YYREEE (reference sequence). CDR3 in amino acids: CASSRDSQPQHF. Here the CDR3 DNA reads TGTGCCAGCAGCCGGGACAGCCAGCCCCAGCATTTT.